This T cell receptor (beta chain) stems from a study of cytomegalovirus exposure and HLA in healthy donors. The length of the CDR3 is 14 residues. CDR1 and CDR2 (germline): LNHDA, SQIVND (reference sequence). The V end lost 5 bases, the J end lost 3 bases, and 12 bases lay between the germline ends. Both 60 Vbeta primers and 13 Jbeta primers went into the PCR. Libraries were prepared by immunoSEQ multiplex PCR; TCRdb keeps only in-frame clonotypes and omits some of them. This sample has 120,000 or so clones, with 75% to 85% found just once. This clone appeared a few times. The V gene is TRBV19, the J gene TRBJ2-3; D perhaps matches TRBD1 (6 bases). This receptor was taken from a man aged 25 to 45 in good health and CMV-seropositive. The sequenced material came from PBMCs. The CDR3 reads CASSARDTTDTQYF. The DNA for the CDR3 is TGTGCCAGTAGTGCCCGGGACACAACAGATACGCAGTATTTT.